This T cell receptor beta chain was identified during a study of post-analysis software for immune sequencing data. Study-level results: In patients, five TRBV segments were more frequent than in controls, with TRBV5-6, TRBV5-1 and TRBV20-1 among them.

The germline gives CDR1 SSHAT, CDR2 FNYEAQ (reference sequence). The CDR3 length is 16 residues. V lost 1 base to trimming and J lost 4 bases, with 14 bases between them. In the case of this clonotype: Its target is unknown.

TCR beta cDNA libraries included unique molecular identifiers. TCRdb independently ran MiXCR on the PCR reads; one entry per CDR3 protein. This table holds some 690,000 distinct CDR3 sequences, 55% to 60% found once. Input material: blood. The chain couples TRBV7-7 to TRBJ2-1, with D perhaps TRBD1 or TRBD2 (5 bases each). This TCR was sampled from a girl aged 2 to 9 with multiple sclerosis. As DNA, the CDR3 is TGTGCCAGCAGCTTAGGAGTCGGGACGACATACAATGAGCAGTTCTTC. This gives the protein CASSLGVGTTYNEQFF.